The clone carrying this TCR beta chain was seen ten or more times. The target antigen is unknown. At one boundary the junction diverges from the germline segment, which might be a read error. Sorted naive CD8 T cells, 20,000 to 1,000,000, were sequenced from 10%, 30% or 50% RNA. MiXCR, run by TCRdb on the PCR reads, gives a single entry per CDR3 protein. The sample gives 250,000 to 400,000 distinct CDR3 sequences, 20% to 25% of which show up once; approximately 0.85% is in the top ten. Looked up from germline, CDR1 is SSHAT and CDR2 is FNYEAQ (reference sequence). This CDR3 region has 17 residues. This sample is part of a study of molecular identifiers for immune sequencing clone quantification. Study findings and constraints: Beyond 20 RNA copies, clones held over 98% of effector molecules, compared with under 1% in naive cells.

The source of this sequence is a human donor in good health. Some libraries in this study had Jurkat cell RNA spiked in. The chain recombines TRBV7-7 with TRBJ2-7, with 7 positions matching TRBD2. Sequencing input: naive CD8+ T cells from blood, with Jurkat cell RNA spiked in. The subset was: FACS-sorted CD8+CD4-CCR7+CD45RA+ naive T cells. CDR3 coding DNA: TGTGCTAGCAGCTTCCCGGTTTCGAGCGGGGCATCCTACGAGCAGTACTTC. Residues: CASSFPVSSGASYEQYF. Supplemented by reference TRBV7-7 and TRBJ2-7, the full variable domain reads GAGVSQSPRYKVTKRGQDVTLRCDPISSHATLYWYQQALGQGPEFLTYFNYEAQPDKSGLPSDRFSAERPEGSISTLTIQRTEQRDSAMYRCASSFPVSSGASYEQYFGPGTRLTVT.